These T cell receptor beta chains were read from a single sample in a study of T cells in localized non-small cell lung cancer. TCRdb's table, derived via immunoSEQ multiplex PCR, lists solely in-frame clones and lacks some. The sample holds about 82,000 clones; less than 85% are singletons and the top ten take approximately 21%. The sequencing here drew on PBMCs, taken before any cancer treatment. The receptor source for this set is a man aged 35 to 69 with stage II squamous cell lung carcinoma. CDR3s include the opening cysteine and the closing phenylalanine or tryptophan. A D gene is named only where the DNA matches it firmly. For some rows the clone size is stated as once, few or many, or as a class when expanded; others skip it.

CDR3 DNA | CDR3 protein | D gene | J gene | clone size | V gene
TGTGCCTGGAGTGTACAGAGTTCGGGCGAGCAGTACTTC | CAWSVQSSGEQYF | - | TRBJ2-7 | - | TRBV30
TGTGCCAGCAGCCCCACCTCAAGGGGAACTAACACCGGGGAGCTGTTTTTT | CASSPTSRGTNTGELFF | - | TRBJ2-2 | few | TRBV9
TGTGCCGTCGAGCGGGAGCCCTATGGGGGTGAGCAGTTCTTC | CAVEREPYGGEQFF | TRBD2 | TRBJ2-1 | - | TRBV10-3
TGCGCCAGCAGCTTGGTAGGGAGCTCCTACGAGCAGTACTTC | CASSLVGSSYEQYF | - | TRBJ2-7 | - | TRBV5-1
TGTGCCAGCTCACCGGGGACTAGCTACGAGCAGTACTTC | CASSPGTSYEQYF | TRBD2 | TRBJ2-7 | - | TRBV18
TGTGCCAGTAGTATGGGACATAGCAATCAGCCCCAGCATTTT | CASSMGHSNQPQHF | - | TRBJ1-5 | - | TRBV19
TGCGCCAGCAGCCAAGACCGCTCCTCTGGAAACACCATATATTTT | CASSQDRSSGNTIYF | - | TRBJ1-3 | - | TRBV4-3
TGTGCCAGCAGCTTGTTCCCAGGCCCCTACGAGCAGTACTTC | CASSLFPGPYEQYF | - | TRBJ2-7 | once | TRBV5-4
TGTGCCAGTTCGGCCTTCCGAGGTTCCCAGTACTTC | CASSAFRGSQYF | - | TRBJ2-5 | - | TRBV7-2
TGTGCCAGCAATATTGGTGAGACCCAGTACTTC | CASNIGETQYF | - | TRBJ2-5 | - | TRBV28
TGCGCCAGCAGCACAGGACAGGGGCGGGAGACCCAGTACTTC | CASSTGQGRETQYF | TRBD1 | TRBJ2-5 | - | TRBV5-1
TGTGCCAGCTCACCACAACAGGGGGACCACGAGCAGTACTTC | CASSPQQGDHEQYF | TRBD1 | TRBJ2-7 | - | TRBV18
TGTGCCAGCAGTCAACAGGGTTATGCGATCTATGGCTACACCTTC | CASSQQGYAIYGYTF | - | TRBJ1-2 | - | TRBV27
TGTGCCAGCAGTCGCAGGACTAGCGGGGGGAACTACCTATACAATGAGCAGTTCTTC | CASSRRTSGGNYLYNEQFF | TRBD2 | TRBJ2-1 | - | TRBV27
TGTGCCAGCAGAGAACAGCCCCTCGATAATTCACCCCTCCACTTT | CASREQPLDNSPLHF | - | TRBJ1-6 | few | TRBV27
TGTGCCAGCAGGCCCTCCGTTGCGGCGAACACCGGGGAGCTGTTTTTT | CASRPSVAANTGELFF | - | TRBJ2-2 | - | TRBV28
TGTGCCAGCAGCTCCACAGGTGGATCCTACGAGCAGTACTTC | CASSSTGGSYEQYF | - | TRBJ2-7 | few | TRBV7-3
TGTGCCAGCACAGCCCCAGGCACAGATACGCAGTATTTT | CASTAPGTDTQYF | - | TRBJ2-3 | - | TRBV6-5
TGTGCCAGCACACTATCCGGGGCAAGGTCTGGAAACACCATATATTTT | CASTLSGARSGNTIYF | - | TRBJ1-3 | - | TRBV2
TGTGCCTGCCAGAGGGGAGATACGCAGTATTTT | CACQRGDTQYF | - | TRBJ2-3 | - | TRBV6-5
TGTGCCAGCTCACCAGGAGGGGACCATAATTCACCCCTCCACTTT | CASSPGGDHNSPLHF | - | TRBJ1-6 | once | TRBV18
TGTGCCAGCAGTTACCCCTCTAGCACCTACGAGCAGTACTTC | CASSYPSSTYEQYF | - | TRBJ2-7 | - | TRBV6-6
TGCGCCAGCAGCCGGGGAGAGGGCAGCGGAAATCAGCCCCAGCATTTT | CASSRGEGSGNQPQHF | - | TRBJ1-5 | - | TRBV4-1
TGCGCCAGCAGCCAACTCTCTCTCGGGGGGTACGAGCAGTACTTC | CASSQLSLGGYEQYF | TRBD2 | TRBJ2-7 | - | TRBV4-1
TGTGCCAGCAGTGAAGAGGGGGGGGGTCAGCCCCAGCATTTT | CASSEEGGGQPQHF | - | TRBJ1-5 | - | TRBV2
TGCGCCAGCAGCTTGGAGGACAGGCAGCCCTACGAGCAGTACTTC | CASSLEDRQPYEQYF | TRBD1 | TRBJ2-7 | - | TRBV5-1
TGTGCTAGCACCGAGAAGGGGGCCTCGGCTGGCTACACCTTC | CASTEKGASAGYTF | TRBD1 | TRBJ1-2 | - | TRBV2
TGCGCCAGCAGCCAGAGACAACAGGGGGCTGGGGCCAACGTCCTGACTTTC | CASSQRQQGAGANVLTF | TRBD1 | TRBJ2-6 | - | TRBV4-3
TGTGCCAGCAGCCAAGGGTGGGGACCATACAATGAGCAGTTCTTC | CASSQGWGPYNEQFF | - | TRBJ2-1 | - | TRBV14
TGCAGCGTAGTAGAGCGCTCCTACGAGCAGTACTTC | CSVVERSYEQYF | - | TRBJ2-7 | - | TRBV29-1
TGCGCCAGCAGGATACAGGGTGACTATAATTCACCCCTCCACTTT | CASRIQGDYNSPLHF | - | TRBJ1-6 | - | TRBV5-1
TGTGCCAGCAGCTTGGCCGGGGGGTACACAGATACGCAGTATTTT | CASSLAGGYTDTQYF | TRBD2 | TRBJ2-3 | - | TRBV5-8
TGTGCCAACTCACCACCCGGGGGGGCAGGCAAATATGGCTACACCTTC | CANSPPGGAGKYGYTF | - | TRBJ1-2 | - | TRBV18
TGTGCCAGCTTCCCCAGGCGAGCAACTAATGAAAAACTGTTTTTT | CASFPRRATNEKLFF | - | TRBJ1-4 | - | TRBV28
TGTGCCAGCAGCTTGGTAAACGGGGTTCCGGCGCAGTATTTT | CASSLVNGVPAQYF | - | TRBJ2-3 | - | TRBV5-4
TGTGCCAGCAGCGTAGAGGGCCGGTCAGGAAACACCATATATTTT | CASSVEGRSGNTIYF | - | TRBJ1-3 | - | TRBV9
TGTGCCAGCAGCTTGGTCGCCGAGACCCAGTACTTC | CASSLVAETQYF | - | TRBJ2-5 | once | TRBV13
TGTGCCAGCAGCCCTAGCGTACAAGAGACCCAGTACTTC | CASSPSVQETQYF | - | TRBJ2-5 | - | TRBV7-9
TGTGCCAGCAGCTCCCTGGAAGGACGGAAAAGCTATGGCTACACCTTC | CASSSLEGRKSYGYTF | - | TRBJ1-2 | - | TRBV5-6
TGTGCCAGCAGCGATGGGTACAATGAGCAGTTCTTC | CASSDGYNEQFF | - | TRBJ2-1 | once | TRBV7-8
TGCGCCAGCGGCCGTTACCTGGCAGGAGACTCTAACTATGGCTACACCTTC | CASGRYLAGDSNYGYTF | - | TRBJ1-2 | - | TRBV4-1
TGTGCCAGCAGCCCCAGGGACAGGACTAACTATGGCTACACCTTC | CASSPRDRTNYGYTF | TRBD1 | TRBJ1-2 | - | TRBV11-1
TGTGCCAGTAAGCAAGTCGGCTTCAATGAGCAGTTCTTC | CASKQVGFNEQFF | - | TRBJ2-1 | few | TRBV27
TGTGCCAGCAGACTAGCCTTGAACACTGAAGCTTTCTTT | CASRLALNTEAFF | - | TRBJ1-1 | - | TRBV13
TGTGCCAGCAGTGAAGGACGGGGCAGGGGATTCCTCGATCAGCCCCAGCATTTT | CASSEGRGRGFLDQPQHF | - | TRBJ1-5 | - | TRBV2
TGTGCCAGCTCACCAGACCGGGGGTTCACCATATATTTT | CASSPDRGFTIYF | - | TRBJ1-3 | - | TRBV18
TGCGCCAGCACGGGGGCGGGGGGGCCTGGTTATGAGACCCAGTACTTC | CASTGAGGPGYETQYF | TRBD2 | TRBJ2-5 | - | TRBV10-2
TGCGCCAGCAGCCTTTGGCTAGCGGATAGCACCGGGGAGCTGTTTTTT | CASSLWLADSTGELFF | TRBD2 | TRBJ2-2 | few | TRBV4-1
TGTGCCAGCTCAGAGCAGGGGGCACTTCCTGGAAACACCATATATTTT | CASSEQGALPGNTIYF | TRBD1 | TRBJ1-3 | once | TRBV18
TGCGCCAGCAGCTACACAGATACGCAGTATTTT | CASSYTDTQYF | - | TRBJ2-3 | once | TRBV5-1